What follows are 19 T cell receptor beta chains derived from one specimen sequenced in a study of early T cells in non-severe SARS-CoV-2 infection. MiXCR, run by TCRdb on the 5' RACE reads, gives a single entry per CDR3 protein. This sample carries 60,000 or so distinct CDR3 sequences, about 15% of them seen once, and the ten largest clones take about a tenth. The sample consisted of whole blood, taken at baseline. These receptor sequences come from an adult who was a healthcare worker with PCR-confirmed SARS-CoV-2 infection or an uninfected control (not recorded which).

This sequence joins TRBV24-1 and TRBJ2-1; TRBD1 matches at 8 bases. Germline V gene data show CDR1 as KGHDR and CDR2 as SFDVKD. The ends lost 3 bases at V and 0 bases at J; junction bases unmatched: 9. There are 18 residues in the CDR3. CDR3 nucleotides: TGTGCCACCAGTGATGTACGTGGACAGGGCAGCTCCTACAATGAGCAGTTCTTC. It yields the protein CATSDVRGQGSSYNEQFF.

The chain combines TRBV29-1 with TRBJ2-1; tentatively, D is TRBD2 (6 bases). Germline V CDR1 and CDR2: SQVTM, ANQGSEA. The CDR3 consists of 11 residues. With 2 bases removed from V and 8 bases from J, the gap between germline ends came to 7 bases. CDR3 region: CSVERRDEQFF. The CDR3 bases are TGCAGCGTTGAAAGGAGGGATGAGCAGTTCTTC.

The chain employs TRBV11-2 and TRBJ1-2; perhaps TRBD1 as D (5 bases). The CDR3 length is 13 residues. Trimming removed 5 bases from V and 8 bases from J, with 15 bases in between. From germline, CDR1 is SGHAT and CDR2 FQNNGV. CDR3 sequence reads: CASSPADKAGYTF. In DNA form, the CDR3 reads TGTGCCAGCAGCCCAGCGGACAAGGCCGGCTACACCTTC.

This clonotype was observed a handful of times. This chain links TRBV2 with TRBJ2-3; D tentatively reads TRBD1 or TRBD2 (5 bases each). The germline V gene has CDR1 SNHLY and CDR2 FYNNEI. The length of the CDR3 is 14 residues. The CDR3 DNA sequence: TGTGCGCAGAACGCGGCTGAGGGGACAGATACGCAGTATTTT. The encoded protein is CAQNAAEGTDTQYF.

This clonotype has more than one count but fewer than ten. The rearrangement joins TRBV19 to TRBJ1-5, with D possibly being TRBD1 (6 bases). Per the germline V gene, CDR1 is LNHDA and CDR2 is SQIVND (reference sequence). The CDR3 runs to 14 residues. V was clipped by 3 bases and J by 7 bases, with 13 bases between them. The CDR3 loop is CASSIGTLIQPQHF. For the CDR3, the DNA is TGTGCCAGTAGTATCGGGACATTGATCCAGCCCCAGCATTTT.

This clonotype was detected only a few times. The rearrangement uses TRBV3-1 and TRBJ1-4; no definite D call. V dropped 4 bases and J dropped 4 bases, with 10 bases sitting between them. From germline, CDR1 is LGHDT and CDR2 YNNKEL (reference sequence). There are 14 residues in the CDR3. The DNA of the CDR3 is TGTGCCAGCAGCCCCCCACAGCATAATGAAAAACTGTTTTTT. This encodes CASSPPQHNEKLFF.

This clonotype was observed a handful of times. V is TRBV10-2 and J is TRBJ1-3, with D perhaps TRBD1 (5 bases). CDR3 length: 12 residues. Germline assignment: CDR1 WSHSY and CDR2 SAAADI. The germline V and J ends were trimmed by 10 bases and 0 bases, with 7 bases remaining between them. The CDR3 DNA sequence: TGCGCCACCACAGGCTCTGGAAACACCATATATTTT. Its protein product is CATTGSGNTIYF.

The V call is TRBV5-1, the J call TRBJ2-7, with 8 bases fitting TRBD1. The V gene end was trimmed by 7 bases and the J gene end by 3 bases; junction bases not matched to a gene: 3. CDR1 and CDR2 (germline): SGHRS, YFSETQ. The CDR3 consists of 12 residues. The CDR3 loop is CASSGTGYEQYF. The CDR3 bases are TGCGCCAGCTCCGGGACAGGCTACGAGCAGTACTTC. The full variable domain, its missing parts supplied by reference TRBV5-1 and TRBJ2-7, is KAGVTQTPRYLIKTRGQQVTLSCSPISGHRSVSWYQQTPGQGLQFLFEYFSETQRNKGNFPGRFSGRQFSNSRSEMNVSTLELGDSALYLCASSGTGYEQYFGPGTRLTVT.

About this clonotype itself: This CDR3 fails to terminate in the conserved phenylalanine or tryptophan, so it likely reflects a read error. V and J are TRBV14 and TRBJ2-7; D perhaps matches TRBD1 (5 bases). This CDR3 has 15 residues. V lost 0 bases and J 2 bases, leaving 11 bases between the germline ends. Germline V gene data show CDR1 as SGHDN and CDR2 as FVKESK. The DNA of the CDR3 is TGTGCCAGCAGCCAAGAAGGGTCCAGGGCCTACGAGCAGTACTCC. Its translation is CASSQEGSRAYEQYS.

The chain employs TRBV6-6 and TRBJ2-1; weak D call: TRBD1 (6 bases). V lost 5 bases and J 4 bases, leaving 21 bases between the germline ends. The germline gives CDR1 MNHNY, CDR2 SVGAGI (reference sequence). This CDR3 is 17 amino acids long. The CDR3 region is CASSQNTQGLGYNEQFF. The CDR3 DNA reads as TGTGCCAGCAGTCAGAACACACAGGGTCTGGGATACAATGAGCAGTTCTTC.

The rearrangement links TRBV28 to TRBJ2-4; the match to TRBD1 covers 7 bases. Looked up from germline, CDR1 is MDHEN and CDR2 is SYDVKM. Trimming at V came to 3 bases and at J to 3 bases, leaving 8 bases not matched to a gene. CDR3 length: 16 residues. The CDR3 DNA sequence: TGTGCCAGCAGTTTCGTACAGGGGACCCTCAAAAACATTCAGTACTTC. Its translation: CASSFVQGTLKNIQYF.

There are a few counts of this clonotype. The chain joins TRBV2 to TRBJ2-2; D remains ambiguous. V was cut by 8 bases and J by 0 bases, with 10 bases left in between. CDR1 and CDR2 from the germline V gene are SNHLY and FYNNEI. This CDR3 is 14 amino acids long. CDR3 in amino acids: CASRAATNTGELFF. In DNA, the CDR3 is TGTGCCAGCCGGGCCGCGACGAACACCGGGGAGCTGTTTTTT.

The chain links TRBV11-2 to TRBJ2-3; no definite D call. V lost 4 bases to trimming and J lost 3 bases, with 8 bases between them. Germline V gene lookup returns CDR1 SGHAT and CDR2 FQNNGV. This CDR3 spans 13 amino acids. The CDR3 protein is CASSSRLTDTQYF. The CDR3 nucleotides read TGTGCCAGCAGCTCTCGCCTAACAGATACGCAGTATTTT. The whole variable domain, filled in from reference TRBV11-2 and TRBJ2-3, reads EAGVAQSPRYKIIEKRQSVAFWCNPISGHATLYWYQQILGQGPKLLIQFQNNGVVDDSQLPKDRFSAERLKGVDSTLKIQPAKLEDSAVYLCASSSRLTDTQYFGPGTRLTVL.

This rearrangement joins TRBV7-9 to TRBJ2-7; D unclear. With 5 bases removed from V and 3 bases from J, the gap between germline ends came to 8 bases. This CDR3 comprises 12 residues. Germline V gene data show CDR1 as SEHNR and CDR2 as FQNEAQ (reference sequence). The CDR3 DNA is TGTGCCAGCAGCACCCCCCTCTACGAGCAGTACTTC. Translation gives CASSTPLYEQYF. The entire variable domain, with the rest obtained from reference TRBV7-9 and TRBJ2-7, is as follows: DTGVSQNPRHKITKRGQNVTFRCDPISEHNRLYWYRQTLGQGPEFLTYFQNEAQLEKSRLLSDRFSAERPKGSFSTLEIQRTEQGDSAMYLCASSTPLYEQYFGPGTRLTVT.

J is TRBJ1-1 and V is TRBV28, with D unclear. CDR3 length equals 14 residues. Germline CDR1 MDHEN, CDR2 SYDVKM. Between the trimmed V and J ends, which lost 8 bases and 7 bases, there was a span of 20 bases. In DNA form, the CDR3 reads TGTGCCAGCCACCGTGGGCCACGGGTCATTGAAGCTTTCTTT. It is translated as CASHRGPRVIEAFF.

This sequence joins TRBV12-3 or TRBV12-4 and TRBJ1-3; TRBD1 is a possible D gene (5 bases). V gave up 6 bases and J gave up 1 base, with 16 bases separating them. This CDR3 is built from 16 residues. The CDR3: CASSRLRGVSGNTIYF. CDR3 sequence (DNA): TGTGCCAGCAGCCGCTTAAGAGGGGTGTCTGGAAACACCATATATTTT.

The chain recombines TRBV11-2 with TRBJ2-7; TRBD1 matches 11 bases. CDR1 and CDR2 from the germline V gene are SGHAT and FQNNGV. The trim removed 6 bases at V and 2 bases at J, leaving 3 bases unmatched. This CDR3 region has 14 residues. The CDR3 sequence: CASRRDRGTYEQYF. CDR3 coding DNA: TGTGCCAGCAGGAGGGACAGGGGGACCTACGAGCAGTACTTC.

This clonotype was counted at least ten times. The chain carries TRBV27 and TRBJ1-6; TRBD1 is a possible D gene (5 bases). The V end was cut by 2 bases, the J end by 10 bases, with 9 bases between. Germline values: CDR1 MNHEY, CDR2 SMNVEV (reference sequence). This CDR3 contains 13 residues. CDR3 region: CASSLTGLSPLHF. CDR3 in DNA: TGTGCCAGCAGTTTAACAGGATTATCACCCCTCCACTTT.

This clonotype occurred many times. This rearrangement joins TRBV6-6 to TRBJ1-1; unclear D gene. The CDR3 totals 18 residues. CDR1 and CDR2 from the germline V gene are MNHNY and SVGAGI (reference sequence). V was cut by 0 bases and J by 1 base, with 18 bases left in between. CDR3 sequence reads: CASSYSSTFGVKNTEAFF. In DNA, the CDR3 is TGTGCCAGCAGTTACTCAAGTACGTTTGGGGTGAAGAACACTGAAGCTTTCTTT.